This T cell receptor beta chain comes out of a study of Ad26.COV2.S vaccination and SARS-CoV-2 variants (dated by TCRdb to about 2021). With respect to the entire study: Vaccine-arm donors were drawn from COV1001, a multicentre, randomized, double-blind, placebo-controlled phase I-IIa trial of Ad26.COV2.S in healthy adults. A total of around 32 samples were included in the TCR-sequenced set, comprising about 20 Ad26.COV2.S vaccine recipients, 5 placebo recipients and 8 SARS-CoV-2 convalescent individuals. Trial participants were randomized into five groups of five: low-dose or high-dose Ad26.COV2.S given once or twice, or placebo on both occasions. Blinding of investigators to trial group allocation was maintained during experiments and outcome assessment. Ad26.COV2.S was administered intramuscularly at a dose of 5x10^10 or 1x10^11 viral particles, either as one shot or as two shots given 56 days apart. Sequencing of the TCRbeta repertoire served to evaluate the specificity and breadth of SARS-CoV-2-reactive T cell receptors following Ad26.COV2.S vaccination.

Results and caveats for the whole study, not just this receptor: The study lacked the statistical power to compare responses across vaccine doses or regimens. The authors noted that the TCR breadth and depth analyses may have underestimated total T cell responses. Comparable non-spike TCR breadth was observed between vaccine and placebo recipients, consistent with only spike being contained in the vaccine. Compared with placebo recipients, Ad26.COV2.S recipients showed higher spike-specific TCR breadth (P = 0.0014). After vaccination, spike-specific CD8+ and CD4+ T cell responses were reported to show substantial breadth.

The immunoSEQ Assay was used to sequence TCRbeta CDR3 regions. After extraction, genomic DNA underwent amplification by bias-controlled multiplex PCR, followed by high-throughput sequencing. As for the authors' bioinformatics: To quantify the absolute abundance of every unique TCRbeta CDR3 region, sequences were collapsed and filtered. T cell fraction was estimated by normalization of TCRbeta template counts to usable DNA, with usable DNA being measured through amplification of reference genes present in all nucleated cells. Repertoire TCRs were annotated as SARS-CoV-2-specific when V gene, CDR3 amino acid sequence and J gene were exactly matched to a known reactive TCR set. The reference SARS-CoV-2 TCR set was obtained from MIRA and was filtered for enrichment in COVID-19-positive ImmuneCODE repertoires, whereby public or cross-reactive TCRs were removed. Using the MIRA antigens, annotated TCRs were further analysed by specific ORF or by position within an ORF. Depth was the summed frequency of annotated unique rearrangements, while breadth was defined as annotated unique rearrangements over total unique productive rearrangements. Two-sided Wilcoxon rank-sum tests were used to compare TCR breadth between groups. TCRdb's version of the immuneACCESS table is confined to in-frame rearrangements and falls short of the full clone set. An unresolved V gene accounts for under half of the shortfall where checked; the remainder is of unknown origin. D and trimming were read from the DNA, whereas the V and J calls and clone size are those reported in that table. In this sample the table shows about 410,000 clones, roughly 90% of which occur a single time. The ten largest clonotypes hold around 1.7% of the sample.

The CDR3 sequence holds 14 residues, the cysteine and phenylalanine included. Of all the DNA, just the CDR3 is kept, 42 bases in frame from base 1. V is shortened by 3 bases, J by 4 bases, and the region joining them spans 14 bases. CDR1 and CDR2, per the germline V gene, are SGDLS and YYNGEE. Concerning this clone: Its antigen is unknown. Per-nucleotide qualities are absent, and no much larger clonotype sits a single base away.

The intended sense of this specimen's treatment or condition label: around 19 received Ad26.COV2.S at low or high dose, single or two shots; several received placebo; per-sample allocation not given. Repertoires of vaccine and placebo recipients were sequenced from samples collected on day 63 after the first injection. In Cohort 1b, 25 to 30 adults aged 18-55 years were enrolled at a single site in Boston, USA, between 29 July and 7 August 2020. Ad26.COV2.S consisted of a replication-incompetent adenovirus type 26 vector by which a prefusion-stabilized SARS-CoV-2 spike protein from the original Wuhan strain was expressed.

This receptor chain uses TRBV9 and TRBJ2-7; TRBD1 is a possible D gene, resting on 6 matching bases. The receptor was isolated from a person aged 18-65 years who received the Ad26.COV2.S COVID-19 vaccine or a placebo. The sample was peripheral blood, taken in a trial of Ad26.COV2.S vaccine versus placebo. The DNA is TGTGCCAGCAGCGCAGGGGATGGGAATTACGAGCAGTACTTC. Its translation reads: CASSAGDGNYEQYF.